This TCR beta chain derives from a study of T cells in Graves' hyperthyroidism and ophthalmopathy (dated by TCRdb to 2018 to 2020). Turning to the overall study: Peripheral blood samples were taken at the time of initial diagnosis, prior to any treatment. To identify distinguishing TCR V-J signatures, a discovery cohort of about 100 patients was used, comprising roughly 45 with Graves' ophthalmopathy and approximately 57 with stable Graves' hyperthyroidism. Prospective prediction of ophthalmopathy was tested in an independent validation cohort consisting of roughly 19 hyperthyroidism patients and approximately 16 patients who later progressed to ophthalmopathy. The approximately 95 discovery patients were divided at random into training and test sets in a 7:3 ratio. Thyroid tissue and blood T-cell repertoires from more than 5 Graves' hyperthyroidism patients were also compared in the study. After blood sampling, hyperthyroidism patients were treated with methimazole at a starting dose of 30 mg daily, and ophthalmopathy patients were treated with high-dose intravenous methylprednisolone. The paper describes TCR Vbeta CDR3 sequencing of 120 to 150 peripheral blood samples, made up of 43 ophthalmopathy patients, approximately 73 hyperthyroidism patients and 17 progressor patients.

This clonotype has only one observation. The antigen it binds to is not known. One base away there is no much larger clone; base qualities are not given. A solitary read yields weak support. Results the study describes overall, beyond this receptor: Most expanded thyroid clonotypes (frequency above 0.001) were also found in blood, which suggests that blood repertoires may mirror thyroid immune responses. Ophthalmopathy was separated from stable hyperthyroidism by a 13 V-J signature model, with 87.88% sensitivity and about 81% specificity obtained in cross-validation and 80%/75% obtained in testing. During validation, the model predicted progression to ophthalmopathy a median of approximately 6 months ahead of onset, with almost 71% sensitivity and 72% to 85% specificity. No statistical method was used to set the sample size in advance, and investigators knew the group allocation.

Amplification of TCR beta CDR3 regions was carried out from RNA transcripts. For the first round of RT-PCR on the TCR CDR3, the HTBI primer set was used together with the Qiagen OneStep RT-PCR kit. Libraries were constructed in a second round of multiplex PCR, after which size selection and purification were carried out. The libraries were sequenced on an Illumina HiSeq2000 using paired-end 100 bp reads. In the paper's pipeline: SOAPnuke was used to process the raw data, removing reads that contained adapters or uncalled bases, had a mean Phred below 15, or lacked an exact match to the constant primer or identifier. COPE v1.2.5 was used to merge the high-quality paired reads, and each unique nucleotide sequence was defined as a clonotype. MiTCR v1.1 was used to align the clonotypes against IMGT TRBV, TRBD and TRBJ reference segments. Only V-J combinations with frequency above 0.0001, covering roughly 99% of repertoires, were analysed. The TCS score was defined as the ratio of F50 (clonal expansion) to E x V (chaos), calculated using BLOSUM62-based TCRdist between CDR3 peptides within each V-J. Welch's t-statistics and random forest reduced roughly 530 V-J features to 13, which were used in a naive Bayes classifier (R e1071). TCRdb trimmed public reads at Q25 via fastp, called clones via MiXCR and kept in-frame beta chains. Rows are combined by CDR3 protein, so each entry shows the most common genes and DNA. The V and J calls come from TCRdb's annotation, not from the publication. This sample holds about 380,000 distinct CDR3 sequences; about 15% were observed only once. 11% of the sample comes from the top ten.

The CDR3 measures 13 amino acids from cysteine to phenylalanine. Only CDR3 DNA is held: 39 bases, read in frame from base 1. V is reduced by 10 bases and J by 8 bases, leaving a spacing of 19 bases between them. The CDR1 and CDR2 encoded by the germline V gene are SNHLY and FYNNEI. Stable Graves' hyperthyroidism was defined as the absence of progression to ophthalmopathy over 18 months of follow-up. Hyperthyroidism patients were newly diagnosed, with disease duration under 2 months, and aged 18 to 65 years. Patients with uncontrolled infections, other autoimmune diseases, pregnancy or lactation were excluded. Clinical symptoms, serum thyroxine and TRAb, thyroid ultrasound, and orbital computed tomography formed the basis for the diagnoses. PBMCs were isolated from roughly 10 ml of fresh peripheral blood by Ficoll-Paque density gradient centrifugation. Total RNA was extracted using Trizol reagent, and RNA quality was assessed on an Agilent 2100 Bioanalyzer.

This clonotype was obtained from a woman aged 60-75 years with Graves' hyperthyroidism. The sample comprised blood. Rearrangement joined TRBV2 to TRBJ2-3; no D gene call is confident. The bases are TGTGCCACCGGACCCTCCCCGGCCGCTACGCAGTATTTT. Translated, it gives CATGPSPAATQYF.